These T cell receptor beta chains were read from a single sample in a study of monozygotic twins with inflammatory bowel disease. TCRdb reanalyzed the 5' RACE reads, giving one entry per CDR3 protein sequence and no DNA. Its listing shows some 170,000 distinct CDR3 sequences. Source material: blood. The receptors shown here come from a human donor with ulcerative colitis or Crohn's disease, or a healthy co-twin of an affected twin (not recorded which). Each CDR3 is given with its conserved first and last residue.

>TRBV5-1|TRBJ2-1|19
CASSRIRGRTYDSYNEQFF
>TRBV7-8|TRBJ2-5|13
CASSEGRKETQYF
>TRBV5-1|TRBJ1-5|14
CASSLEGANQPQHF
>TRBV7-6|TRBJ1-5|15
CASSLYRGLDQPQHF
>TRBV5-1|TRBJ2-5|16
CASSLDGLPYTETQYF
>TRBV3-1|TRBJ2-7|12
CASSQGGYEQYF
>TRBV4-3|TRBJ2-1|17
CASSQDRQRETYNEQFF
>TRBV12-3/TRBV12-4|TRBJ2-1|17
CASSGSSRRGNYNEQFF
>TRBV7-2|TRBJ2-4|16
CASSFTSGSWRNIQYF
>TRBV15|TRBJ1-1|14
CATSRVTGLTEAFF
>TRBV5-1|TRBJ2-2|14
CASSLEDGTGELFF
>TRBV3-1|TRBJ1-4|14
CASSLGQVGEKLFF
>TRBV19|TRBJ1-1|16
CASSTVLGTGGTEAFF
>TRBV5-5|TRBJ2-1|17
CASSFGSPILDFNEQFF
>TRBV4-2|TRBJ2-2|17
CASSQVFRTPNTGELFF
>TRBV5-1|TRBJ1-2|18
CASSPRPGSALEFYGYTF
>TRBV10-2|TRBJ1-1|14
CASSEAGENTEAFF
>TRBV6-2/TRBV6-3|TRBJ1-6|15
CASSSDRSYNSPLHF
>TRBV24-1|TRBJ2-1|19
CATSDPAGGKSRLYNEQFF
>TRBV12-3/TRBV12-4|TRBJ2-7|13
CASSGLVTYEQYF